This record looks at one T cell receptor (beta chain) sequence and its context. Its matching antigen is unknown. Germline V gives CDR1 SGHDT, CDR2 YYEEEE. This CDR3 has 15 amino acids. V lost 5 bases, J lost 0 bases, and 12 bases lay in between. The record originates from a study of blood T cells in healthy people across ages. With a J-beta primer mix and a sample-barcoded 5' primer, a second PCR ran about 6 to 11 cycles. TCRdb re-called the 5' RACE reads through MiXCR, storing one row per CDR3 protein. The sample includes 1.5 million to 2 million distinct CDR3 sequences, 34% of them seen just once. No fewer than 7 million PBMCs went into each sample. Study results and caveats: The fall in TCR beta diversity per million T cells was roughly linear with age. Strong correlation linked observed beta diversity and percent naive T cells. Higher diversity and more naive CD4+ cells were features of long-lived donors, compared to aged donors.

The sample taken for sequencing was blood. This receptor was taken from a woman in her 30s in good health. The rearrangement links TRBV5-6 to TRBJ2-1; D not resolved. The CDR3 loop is CASSTIKSSYNEQFF. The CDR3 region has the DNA TGTGCCAGCAGTACTATAAAGAGCTCCTACAATGAGCAGTTCTTC.